This T cell receptor beta chain was found in a study of T cells in Graves' hyperthyroidism and ophthalmopathy. The CDR3 extends over 16 amino acids. Germline trimming cut 1 base from V and 6 bases from J; bases unmatched to any gene: 12. Germline lookup yields CDR1 SGHDN and CDR2 FVKESK. Patients having uncontrolled infection, another autoimmune disease, pregnancy or lactation were not included. Diagnoses were established using clinical symptoms, serum thyroxine and TRAb, thyroid ultrasound and orbital computed tomography. Each 10 ml fresh peripheral blood draw supplied the PBMCs. RNA transcripts gave rise to amplified TCR beta CDR3 regions. Initially, a first-round RT-PCR of the TCR CDR3 employed the HTBI primer set. MiXCR, applied by TCRdb to the multiplex PCR reads, yields one record per CDR3 protein. The repertoire consists of hundreds of thousands of distinct CDR3 sequences, with approximately 15% occurring once and the leading ten covering approximately 4.3%.

This chain joins TRBV14 and TRBJ2-7; 7 bases agree with TRBD1. The sequence derives from a woman aged 40 to 50 with Graves' ophthalmopathy. Input material: blood. The CDR3 DNA sequence: TGTGCCAGCAGCCAAGCCGATACAAGACAGGGCGTCGAGCAGTACTTC. Protein product: CASSQADTRQGVEQYF.